The entry that follows covers one T cell receptor (beta chain) sequence. Its antigen remains unidentified. Sequencing was performed with immunoSEQ multiplex PCR; in TCRdb, only in-frame clones are kept and a portion is missing. The sample comprises some 65,000 clones, approximately 89% of which are singletons, and 12% rests with the top ten. The data belong to a study of OX40 agonist ivuxolimab in advanced cancers. Findings and caveats of the study: Some patients without response likewise showed low normalized clonal expansion. More expanded clones were seen, on average, in CD8+ T cells than in CD4+. There was clonal expansion of CD4+ and CD8+ blood T cells by week 6 at 0.1 to 3.0 mg/kg.

Blood draws occurred at baseline, cycle 4 day 1, and cycle 7 day 1. The specimen was CD4+ or CD8+ T cells sorted from blood, collected in a trial of the OX40 agonist ivuxolimab. This sequence was found in an adult with an advanced solid tumor such as melanoma, head and neck, liver or kidney cancer.

The CDR3 nucleotides read TGTGCCAGCAGTTACCGGGGACAGGGGTACGAGCAGTACTTC. Translating it yields CASSYRGQGYEQYF. The rearrangement links TRBV6-5 to TRBJ2-7, with TRBD1 matching 10 bases. In germline, CDR1 is MNHEY, CDR2 SVGAGI. The length of the CDR3 is 14 residues. After removal of 2 bases from V and 4 bases from J, the junction contained 2 bases not matched to a gene.